The 2 T cell receptor beta chains presented below share a single source sample, sequenced in a study of cytomegalovirus exposure and HLA in healthy donors. In the PCR, 60 Vbeta and 13 Jbeta primers were used. The method was immunoSEQ multiplex PCR; TCRdb's version includes in-frame clones alone and lacks a portion of them. The sample records 200,000 or so clones, roughly 80% being singletons. The specimen sequenced was PBMCs. These receptors all come from a boy between 10 and 17 years old in good health and CMV-seronegative.

J is TRBJ1-4 and V is TRBV25-1, with TRBD1 as a possible D gene (5 bases). V was shortened by 5 bases and J by 8 bases, with 18 bases between the two germline ends. The CDR3 is made up of 15 amino acids. Germline CDR1 is MGHDK and CDR2 is SYGVNS. In DNA form, the CDR3 reads TGTGCCAGCAGTCCCTCCCACGGGGGTGGCGAAAAACTGTTTTTT. It is translated as CASSPSHGGGEKLFF. The entire variable domain, with the rest obtained from reference TRBV25-1 and TRBJ1-4, is as follows: EADIYQTPRYLVIGTGKKITLECSQTMGHDKMYWYQQDPGMELHLIHYSYGVNSTEKGDLSSESTVSRIRTEHFPLTLESARPSHTSQYLCASSPSHGGGEKLFFGSGTQLSVL.

This clone was seen once. The gene calls are TRBV2 and TRBJ1-4; 8 bases match TRBD1. The CDR3 runs 14 residues. V shed 7 bases and J 5 bases; nucleotides not matched to a gene: 6. The germline V gene has CDR1 SNHLY and CDR2 FYNNEI. The CDR3 sequence: CASKYDRGNEKLFF. CDR3 DNA: TGTGCCAGCAAATACGACAGGGGCAATGAAAAACTGTTTTTT.